A single sample gave rise to the 25 T cell receptor beta chains below, sequenced in a study of PD-1 blockade in classical Hodgkin lymphoma. The sample's time point: cycle 4 day 1 (C4D1), after 5 to 7 weeks of nivolumab. All patients relapsed after autologous stem cell transplantation, and brentuximab vedotin exposure varied. It was by magnetic negative selection that CD8+ T cells were isolated from thawed PBMCs. This table comes from immunoSEQ multiplex PCR, and its TCRdb copy is limited to in-frame clones, with some not included. This sample has almost 20,000 clones, with roughly 80% found just once. The material sequenced was CD8+ T cells from blood, taken before the fourth cycle of nivolumab. These receptors all come from a human donor with classical Hodgkin lymphoma.

The chain is built from TRBV4-3 and TRBJ2-5; 8 positions match TRBD2. From germline, CDR1 is LGHNA and CDR2 YSLEER. Trimming at V came to 3 bases and at J to 4 bases, leaving 10 bases not matched to a gene. The CDR3 is 16 residues long. CDR3 region: CASSQVIAGSGETQYF. The CDR3 DNA reads as TGCGCCAGCAGCCAGGTTATAGCGGGGTCAGGAGAGACCCAGTACTTC.

V usage is TRBV7-7 and J usage is TRBJ2-5; 11 positions match TRBD2. CDR1 and CDR2 from the germline V gene are SSHAT and FNYEAQ (reference sequence). V dropped 1 base and J dropped 4; count of bases not matched to a gene: 11. The CDR3 covers 18 residues. The CDR3 loop reads CASSLEGPSGGWRETQYF. The CDR3 DNA reads TGTGCCAGCAGCTTAGAAGGGCCTAGCGGGGGGTGGCGAGAGACCCAGTACTTC.

This clone was detected only a few times. The chain uses TRBV28 and TRBJ1-3, with D hard to call. CDR3 length: 14 amino acids. In germline, CDR1 is MDHEN, CDR2 SYDVKM. V was clipped by 4 bases and J by 0 bases, with 7 bases between them. The CDR3 region has the DNA TGTGCCAGCAGTTCCCCGGGCTCTGGAAACACCATATATTTT. This encodes CASSSPGSGNTIYF.

The gene calls are TRBV2 and TRBJ2-7; D is undetermined. Germline CDR1 is SNHLY and CDR2 is FYNNEI. The CDR3 is 17 residues long. Trimming shortened V by 4 bases and J by 3 bases, and 22 bases separated the two germline ends. Here the CDR3 DNA reads TGTGCCAGCAGTGGCATTGGCCCGGTCAACCGAAACTACGAGCAGTACTTC. Translation gives CASSGIGPVNRNYEQYF. Combining the CDR3 with reference TRBV2 and TRBJ2-7 gives the whole variable domain EPEVTQTPSHQVTQMGQEVILRCVPISNHLYFYWYRQILGQKVEFLVSFYNNEISEKSEIFDDQFSVERPDGSNFTLKIRSTKLEDSAMYFCASSGIGPVNRNYEQYFGPGTRLTVT.

CDR3 amino acids: CASSSGVEAFF. CDR3 nucleotides: TGTGCCAGCAGCTCAGGGGTAGAAGCTTTCTTT. This sequence joins TRBV11-2 and TRBJ1-1, with a tentative D call TRBD1 (6 bases). Trimming shortened V by 4 bases and J by 8 bases, and 8 bases separated the two germline ends. The CDR3 has 11 amino acids. Germline-derived CDR1 and CDR2 are SGHAT and FQNNGV.

The J gene is TRBJ2-3, the V gene TRBV13; D is unresolved. There are 11 residues in the CDR3. Trimming took 4 bases from V and 3 from J, leaving 2 bases between them. From germline, CDR1 is PRHDT and CDR2 FYEKMQ (reference sequence). DNA for the CDR3: TGTGCCAGCAGCTCGACAGATACGCAGTATTTT. Its translation: CASSSTDTQYF.

This chain joins TRBV5-1 and TRBJ2-5; 13 bases fit TRBD2. The CDR3 has 16 amino acids. V lost 0 bases and J lost 3; bases outside the gene matches: 2. Germline V gene data show CDR1 as SGHRS and CDR2 as YFSETQ. This CDR3 reads CASSLDGLAGEETQYF. CDR3 bases: TGCGCCAGCAGCTTGGATGGACTAGCGGGAGAAGAGACCCAGTACTTC.

This clone appeared a few times. The gene calls are TRBV2 and TRBJ1-5; D gene unclear. The V gene's germline CDR1 is SNHLY and CDR2 FYNNEI. V lost 7 bases and J 0 bases, leaving 13 bases between the germline ends. The CDR3 totals 15 residues. The CDR3 here is CASIEQRNSNQPQHF. CDR3 DNA: TGTGCCAGCATCGAACAGAGAAATAGCAATCAGCCCCAGCATTTT.

This clone is a singleton in its sample. This chain joins TRBV5-6 and TRBJ2-7; D might be TRBD1 (5 bases). Germline V lookup: CDR1 SGHDT, CDR2 YYEEEE. The CDR3 extends over 14 amino acids. V was pared by 0 bases and J by 2 bases, with 9 bases between. CDR3 DNA: TGTGCCAGCAGCTTGGACAGGCTCACCTACGAGCAGTACTTC. Protein product: CASSLDRLTYEQYF.

The rearrangement links TRBV19 to TRBJ1-1; the D is unclear. Germline lookup yields CDR1 LNHDA and CDR2 SQIVND (reference sequence). With 4 bases removed from V and 2 bases from J, the gap between germline ends came to 17 bases. The CDR3 is 16 amino acids. In DNA, the CDR3 is TGTGCCAGTAGTAGGCGCCCCACGGTTACTAACACTGAAGCTTTCTTT. Its protein is CASSRRPTVTNTEAFF.

The gene calls are TRBV5-4 and TRBJ2-7, with D maybe TRBD1 (5 bases). The germline CDR1 and CDR2 sequences are SGHNT and YYREEE (reference sequence). The germline V and J ends were trimmed by 4 bases and 3 bases, with 11 bases remaining between them. CDR3 length: 13 amino acids. The CDR3 DNA follows: TGTGCCAGCAGCGTGGGGCGGATCTACGAGCAGTACTTC. This sequence encodes CASSVGRIYEQYF.

The chain recombines TRBV6-5 with TRBJ2-7, with D perhaps TRBD1 (5 bases). Germline CDR1 is MNHEY and CDR2 is SVGAGI. CDR3 length equals 16 residues. Deletions cut 0 bases from V and 3 bases from J, with 15 bases between. In DNA, the CDR3 is TGTGCCAGCAGTTACTCGGGTTTTTCAGGGATCTACGAGCAGTACTTC. Translation gives CASSYSGFSGIYEQYF.

The V and J genes are TRBV6-5 and TRBJ2-7; TRBD1 matches at 8 bases. Germline values: CDR1 MNHEY, CDR2 SVGAGI. V lost 6 bases and J lost 5; bases outside the gene matches: 6. The CDR3 is made up of 13 amino acids. CDR3: CASSWTGYHEQYF. The CDR3, as DNA: TGTGCCAGCAGCTGGACAGGGTACCACGAGCAGTACTTC.

This clone was recorded once. This sequence joins TRBV7-9 and TRBJ2-3, with TRBD2 as a possible D gene (5 bases). From germline, CDR1 is SEHNR and CDR2 FQNEAQ (reference sequence). This CDR3 is built from 13 residues. This CDR3 is CATGVTSTDTQYF. Written as DNA, the CDR3 is TGTGCAACCGGGGTAACTAGCACAGATACGCAGTATTTT.

This clone was seen only a few times. The chain has TRBV29-1 and TRBJ2-5; 7 bases match TRBD1. J gave up 3 bases and V 7 bases, and 2 bases lay outside the gene matches. Germline V CDR1 and CDR2: SQVTM, ANQGSEA. CDR3 length: 11 residues. As DNA, the CDR3 is TGCAGCGAAGGGACAGAAGAGACCCAGTACTTC. Protein: CSEGTEETQYF.

The chain employs TRBV30 and TRBJ2-1; D is ambiguous. From germline, CDR1 is GTSNPN and CDR2 SVGIG (reference sequence). There are 12 residues in the CDR3. Trimming shortened V by 3 bases and J by 3 bases, and 6 bases separated the two germline ends. The CDR3 DNA reads as TGTGCCTGGAGGGCCGGCTACAATGAGCAGTTCTTC. This sequence encodes CAWRAGYNEQFF. The whole variable domain, filled in from reference TRBV30 and TRBJ2-1, reads SQTIHQWPATLVQPVGSPLSLECTVEGTSNPNLYWYRQAAGRGLQLLFYSVGIGQISSEVPQNLSASRPQDRQFILSSKKLLLSDSGFYLCAWRAGYNEQFFGPGTRLTVL.

The DNA of the CDR3 is TGTGCCAGTAGTGCAACAGTGAACACTGAAGCTTTCTTT. Encoded protein: CASSATVNTEAFF. The V call is TRBV19, the J call TRBJ1-1, with D unresolved. The CDR3 is made up of 13 amino acids. V dropped 5 bases and J dropped 0 bases, with 7 bases sitting between them. Germline CDR1 LNHDA, CDR2 SQIVND (reference sequence). The whole variable domain, filled in from reference TRBV19 and TRBJ1-1, reads DGGITQSPKYLFRKEGQNVTLSCEQNLNHDAMYWYRQDPGQGLRLIYYSQIVNDFQKGDIAEGYSVSREKKESFPLTVTSAQKNPTAFYLCASSATVNTEAFFGQGTRLTVV.

This chain links TRBV6-1 with TRBJ1-2; D is perhaps TRBD1 (5 bases). Germline V gene sequence: CDR1 MNHNS, CDR2 SASEGT. Trimming stripped 0 bases from V and 8 bases from J, with 10 bases between. CDR3 length: 13 residues. CDR3 loop: CASSEAPGAGYTF. As DNA, the CDR3 is TGTGCCAGCAGTGAAGCGCCCGGGGCCGGCTACACCTTC.

This chain joins TRBV6-5 and TRBJ1-6; 7 bases are shared with TRBD1. This CDR3 is 16 amino acids long. Trimming took 0 bases from V and 9 from J; bases not matched to a gene: 8. In germline, CDR1 is MNHEY, CDR2 SVGAGI. DNA for the CDR3: TGTGCCAGCAGTTACTCGACTAGGGGGCTTGGTTCACCCCTCCACTTT. Residues: CASSYSTRGLGSPLHF.

V is TRBV7-2 and J is TRBJ1-1, with 8 bases aligning to TRBD1. J was trimmed by 1 base and V by 0 bases; bases with no gene match: 4. There are 16 residues in the CDR3. Germline CDR1 is SGHTA and CDR2 is FQGNSA. The CDR3 is CASSLAADRGNTEAFF. CDR3 sequence (DNA): TGTGCCAGCAGCTTAGCCGCCGACAGGGGGAACACTGAAGCTTTCTTT.

This clone appeared once. The chain employs TRBV7-6 and TRBJ1-1; D is undetermined. With 4 bases removed from V and 1 base from J, the gap between germline ends came to 10 bases. Germline V gives CDR1 SGHVS, CDR2 FNYEAQ. The CDR3 has 14 residues. CDR3 bases: TGTGCCAGCAGCTCGGAGATCGGGAACACTGAAGCTTTCTTT. Translation gives CASSSEIGNTEAFF.

This chain connects TRBV7-9 to TRBJ1-1, with D perhaps TRBD1 (5 bases). This CDR3 spans 14 amino acids. In germline, CDR1 is SEHNR, CDR2 FQNEAQ (reference sequence). The ends were cut back, 1 base at V and 4 bases at J, with 10 bases in the middle. The CDR3 spells CASSLVLGGTEAFF. The DNA of the CDR3 is TGTGCCAGCAGCTTAGTTCTCGGGGGCACTGAAGCTTTCTTT. The full variable domain, with the rest looked up from reference TRBV7-9 and TRBJ1-1, is DTGVSQNPRHKITKRGQNVTFRCDPISEHNRLYWYRQTLGQGPEFLTYFQNEAQLEKSRLLSDRFSAERPKGSFSTLEIQRTEQGDSAMYLCASSLVLGGTEAFFGQGTRLTVV.

This clone was seen a handful of times. The chain uses TRBV19 and TRBJ1-5; no definite D call. There are 14 residues in the CDR3. CDR1 is LNHDA and CDR2 is SQIVND in the germline V gene (reference sequence). The germline V and J ends were trimmed by 4 bases and 0 bases, with 7 bases remaining between them. CDR3 residues: CASSKHYSNQPQHF. CDR3 coding DNA: TGTGCCAGTAGTAAGCATTATAGCAATCAGCCCCAGCATTTT. Full variable domain (remainder filled in from reference TRBV19 and TRBJ1-5): DGGITQSPKYLFRKEGQNVTLSCEQNLNHDAMYWYRQDPGQGLRLIYYSQIVNDFQKGDIAEGYSVSREKKESFPLTVTSAQKNPTAFYLCASSKHYSNQPQHFGDGTRLSIL.

This clone was seen once. The chain joins TRBV4-1 to TRBJ2-7, with D possibly matching TRBD2 (5 bases). Between the trimmed V and J ends, which lost 0 bases and 0 bases, there was a span of 12 bases. Germline CDR1 MGHRA, CDR2 YSYEKL. The CDR3 loop spans 16 amino acids. CDR3 in DNA: TGCGCCAGCAGCCAAGATGTGAGGGAATACTCCTACGAGCAGTACTTC. It codes for CASSQDVREYSYEQYF.

This clone was observed a few times. The rearrangement uses TRBV6-1 and TRBJ2-7; D is undetermined. V gave up 5 bases and J gave up 7 bases, with 15 bases separating them. The CDR3 covers 13 residues. CDR1 MNHNS and CDR2 SASEGT come from the germline V gene. The CDR3 DNA reads as TGTGCCAGCAGTTCCGGCCCCTTAGGGGAGCAGTACTTC. This codes for CASSSGPLGEQYF.